Reported below is one T cell receptor beta chain. Its target is unknown. This sample was included in a study of beta chain features in type 1 diabetes. Study-level findings and limits: TCRB CDR3s were moderately but significantly shorter in Type 1 diabetes patients in all four CD4+ subsets.

Deletions cut 5 bases from V and 9 bases from J, with 15 bases between. This CDR3 contains 13 residues. Germline V gives CDR1 SGHRS, CDR2 YFSETQ. CD4+ naive, central memory, regulatory and stem cell-like memory subsets were isolated by sorting on CD45RO/CCR7/CD25/CD127/CD95/CD27. All of the isolated RNA was reverse transcribed, so expressed TCRB transcripts were sequenced. Assay used: immunoSEQ multiplex PCR; TCRdb lists only in-frame clones, some missing. The table includes about 160,000 clones, about 9.3% detected once. This chain uses TRBV5-1 with TRBJ2-1; maybe TRBD1 (7 bases). This TCR was recovered from a man aged 25 to 40 with type 1 diabetes. Sequencing was performed on central memory CD4+ T cells from blood. CDR3 nucleotide sequence: TGCGCCAGCAGGCCGGACCAGGGGGGTGAGCAGTTCTTC. Its translation: CASRPDQGGEQFF.